This T cell receptor beta chain stems from a study of cytomegalovirus exposure and HLA in healthy donors. General study findings and limits: As immune exposure information, only CMV serostatus was available. Sequencing had likely introduced a cluster of highly shared sequence variants as an artifact.

The PCR employed 60 Vbeta primers together with 13 Jbeta primers. The protocol was immunoSEQ multiplex PCR, while the TCRdb copy is restricted to in-frame clones and leaves out a portion. The table includes about 120,000 clones, 15% to 17% detected once. Trimming removed 6 bases from V and 1 base from J, with 9 bases in between. Germline lookup yields CDR1 ENHRY and CDR2 SYGVKD. This CDR3 contains 13 residues. About this clone: Its antigen is not known.

The V gene is TRBV10-3, the J gene TRBJ1-1; perhaps TRBD1 as D (5 bases). The sequenced sample was PBMCs. This receptor was obtained from a woman aged 18-35 years in good health and CMV-seronegative. The CDR3 DNA sequence: TGTGCCATCAGCCAGGGAACGAACACTGAAGCTTTCTTT. Its protein is CAISQGTNTEAFF.